Detailed here is one T cell receptor (beta chain). The CDR3 totals 15 residues. CDR1 MNHEY and CDR2 SMNVEV come from the germline V gene (reference sequence). Trimming removed 3 bases from V and 2 bases from J, with 10 bases in between. The sample is drawn from a study of blood T cell repertoires in COVID-19. About the study: There were acute and convalescent COVID-19 samples, and they came from the United States, Italy and Spain. From T cells, B-cell-depleted T cells, or PBMCs came the material, which was cDNA or gDNA.

Study processing details: Quantification of nucleated cells was approximated via reference gene primer amplification. The assay was immunoSEQ multiplex PCR, and TCRdb's table has in-frame clones only and misses some. D and trimming were read from the DNA, whereas the V and J calls and clone size are those reported in that table. The profile shows a few hundred thousand clones, under 90% of them singletons. The chain has TRBV27 and TRBJ2-2; D is possibly TRBD2 (6 bases). The sample consisted of peripheral blood. The receptor comes from a woman between 18 and 30 years old with acute or convalescent COVID-19. The CDR3 reads CASSFHTSNTGELFF. CDR3 sequence (DNA): TGTGCCAGCAGTTTCCATACTAGCAACACCGGGGAGCTGTTTTTT.